Each of the 16 T cell receptor beta chains below was sequenced from the same sample in a study of post-analysis software for immune sequencing data. Study-wide results and caveats: TRBV5-6, TRBV5-1 and TRBV20-1 belonged to a set of about five TRBV segments that were more frequent in patients than controls.

Unique molecular identifiers were present in the TCR beta cDNA libraries. TCRdb re-called the PCR reads with MiXCR, one entry per CDR3 protein. The sample has a few hundred thousand distinct CDR3 sequences; around 40% are singletons. Antigens for these TCRs are unknown. Sequencing was done on a sample of blood. Receptors were obtained from a girl aged 5 to 17 with multiple sclerosis.

CDR3 bases: TGTGCCAGCAGCCTAAGACCGGGTCTCAGCACAGATACGCAGTATTTT. Translation gives CASSLRPGLSTDTQYF. The chain couples TRBV3-1 to TRBJ2-3; D ambiguous. Germline V gene data show CDR1 as LGHDT and CDR2 as YNNKEL (reference sequence). Trimming took off 4 bases at V and 0 bases at J, with 14 bases between the two ends. There are 16 residues in the CDR3.

The rearrangement joins TRBV5-5 to TRBJ2-1; TRBD1 matches 11 bases. V lost 7 bases, J lost 4 bases, and 10 bases stayed unmatched. The germline V gene encodes CDR1 SGHKS and CDR2 YYEKEE (reference sequence). CDR3 length equals 16 residues. CDR3 in amino acids: CASSPLGTGGYNEQFF. The CDR3 DNA reads TGTGCCAGCTCTCCTCTAGGGACAGGGGGTTACAATGAGCAGTTCTTC. The complete variable domain, with remaining parts taken from reference TRBV5-5 and TRBJ2-1, reads DAGVTQSPTHLIKTRGQQVTLRCSPISGHKSVSWYQQVLGQGPQFIFQYYEKEERGRGNFPDRFSARQFPNYSSELNVNALLLGDSALYLCASSPLGTGGYNEQFFGPGTRLTVL.

The chain joins TRBV7-9 to TRBJ2-3, with 7 bases lining up with TRBD2. This CDR3 has 14 amino acids. J lost 1 base, V lost 5 bases, and 3 bases had no gene match. Per the germline V gene, CDR1 is SEHNR and CDR2 is FQNEAQ (reference sequence). CDR3 amino acids: CASSATSGTDTQYF. The DNA for the CDR3 is TGTGCCAGCAGCGCCACTAGCGGCACAGATACGCAGTATTTT.

The gene calls are TRBV5-1 and TRBJ2-4, with 7 bases fitting TRBD1. The closer fit of TRBJ2-7 to the DNA end suggests the J call may be wrong. In germline, CDR1 is SGHRS, CDR2 YFSETQ. The CDR3 consists of 16 residues. Written as DNA, the CDR3 is TGCGCCAGCAGCGCACTCGCCGGGACAGCTACCTACGAGCAGTACTTC. It codes for CASSALAGTATYEQYF.

The chain employs TRBV20-1 and TRBJ2-7; 9 nucleotides line up with TRBD2. The DNA end is a closer match to TRBJ2-5, so the J assignment may be wrong. The CDR3 spans 14 residues. CDR1 and CDR2 (germline): DFQATT, SNEGSKA (reference sequence). The CDR3 reads CSARETAGGETQYF. The CDR3 coding sequence is TGCAGTGCTAGAGAAACAGCGGGAGGAGAGACCCAGTACTTC.

In this sample, this clonotype turned up a few times. The chain links TRBV4-1 to TRBJ1-5; TRBD1 might be the D (6 bases). The germline V and J ends were trimmed by 4 bases and 7 bases, with 14 bases remaining between them. This CDR3 comprises 14 residues. CDR1 is MGHRA, CDR2 YSYEKL, per germline. The CDR3 region is CASSPSGAVQPQHF. In nucleotides, the CDR3 is TGCGCCAGCAGCCCTTCGGGGGCTGTGCAGCCCCAGCATTTT.

This clonotype was picked up a small number of times. This sequence joins TRBV7-2 and TRBJ2-3; the D gene is possibly TRBD2 (6 bases). From germline, CDR1 is SGHTA and CDR2 FQGNSA. Trimming took off 4 bases at V and 0 bases at J, with 8 bases between the two ends. CDR3 length equals 14 residues. The CDR3 region is CASSWGLSTDTQYF. Written as DNA, the CDR3 is TGTGCCAGCAGCTGGGGACTGAGCACAGATACGCAGTATTTT.

The gene calls are TRBV20-1 and TRBJ1-5, with 11 bases identical to TRBD1. CDR3 size: 15 residues. The trim removed 3 bases at V and 0 bases at J, leaving 1 base unmatched. Germline-derived CDR1 and CDR2 are DFQATT and SNEGSKA (reference sequence). The chain's CDR3 is CSASGTGGSNQPQHF. CDR3 bases: TGCAGTGCTAGTGGGACAGGGGGTAGCAATCAGCCCCAGCATTTT.

Here the CDR3 reads CASSLIRQGGSGANVLTF. CDR3 DNA sequence: TGTGCCAGCAGCTTAATAAGACAGGGAGGATCTGGGGCCAACGTCCTGACTTTC. The rearrangement links TRBV11-2 to TRBJ2-6, with D tentatively TRBD1 (7 bases). This CDR3 is 18 amino acids long. Trimming removed 2 bases at V and 1 base at J, with 15 bases between. Per germline, CDR1 SGHAT and CDR2 FQNNGV.

This clonotype came up a few times. CDR3 amino acids: CASSSQGLAGVKNEQFF. The CDR3 nucleotides read TGTGCCAGCAGCTCTCAGGGACTAGCGGGAGTAAAAAATGAGCAGTTCTTC. The chain joins TRBV7-9 to TRBJ2-1; TRBD2 agrees at 14 bases. The germline V gene encodes CDR1 SEHNR and CDR2 FQNEAQ (reference sequence). The CDR3 loop spans 17 amino acids. Trimming took 4 bases from V and 7 from J; bases not matched to a gene: 9.

This clonotype appeared a single time. The J gene is TRBJ2-2, the V gene TRBV20-1, with 8 bases matching TRBD2. V trimming: 1 base; J trimming: 5 bases; junction bases outside the gene matches: 6. Looked up from germline, CDR1 is DFQATT and CDR2 is SNEGSKA (reference sequence). This CDR3 has 15 residues. This chain's CDR3 is CSARGGAGATGELFF. CDR3 DNA: TGCAGTGCTAGAGGTGGAGCGGGAGCAACCGGGGAGCTGTTTTTT.

This clonotype was detected many times. This sequence joins TRBV5-1 and TRBJ2-5; 8 bases agree with TRBD1. This CDR3 region has 17 residues. Germline loops: CDR1 SGHRS, CDR2 YFSETQ. V gave up 0 bases and J gave up 2 bases; unmatched junction bases: 9. The CDR3 is CASSLGQGPSTQETQYF. CDR3 coding DNA: TGCGCCAGCAGCTTGGGACAGGGGCCGTCTACTCAAGAGACCCAGTACTTC.

This clonotype has more than one count but fewer than ten. The CDR3 bases are TGTGCCAGCAGCTTAGACACTTCAGGGGGCGAAGCTTTCTTT. It encodes CASSLDTSGGEAFF. V is TRBV7-2 and J is TRBJ1-1, with TRBD1 identical over 8 bases. Trimming cost V 1 base and J 8 bases; bases outside gene matches: 6. Germline V lookup: CDR1 SGHTA, CDR2 FQGNSA. The CDR3 is 14 amino acids.

CDR3 protein: CATSDLPGRETQYF. Written as DNA, the CDR3 is TGTGCCACCAGTGATTTGCCAGGGCGAGAGACCCAGTACTTC. V is TRBV24-1 and J is TRBJ2-5; TRBD1 is a possible D gene (5 bases). V was cut by 0 bases and J by 4 bases, with 8 bases left in between. This CDR3 has 14 residues. Germline loops: CDR1 KGHDR, CDR2 SFDVKD.

A few counts support this clonotype. The chain has TRBV12-3 or TRBV12-4 and TRBJ2-3, with 8 bases lining up with TRBD2. V lost 3 bases, J lost 3 bases, and 8 bases stayed unmatched. CDR3 length: 16 residues. Here the CDR3 DNA reads TGTGCCAGCAGTTTGAGACTAGCGTCAGGGACAGATACGCAGTATTTT. It translates to CASSLRLASGTDTQYF.

The V gene is TRBV7-2, the J gene TRBJ1-1; unclear D gene. The CDR3 is made up of 12 amino acids. Trimming shortened V by 1 base and J by 10 bases, and 10 bases separated the two germline ends. In germline, CDR1 is SGHTA, CDR2 FQGNSA. CDR3 DNA: TGTGCCAGCAGCTTAGAGGCCCGGGCAGCTTTCTTT. Translating gives CASSLEARAAFF.